This TCR beta chain is from a study of cytomegalovirus exposure and HLA in healthy donors. Assay: immunoSEQ multiplex PCR; the TCRdb copy retains only in-frame clones and omits some. The data contain 250,000 to 300,000 clones, 80% to 90% of them singletons. As concerns this clone: What it recognizes is unknown.

Overall study findings and caveats: Around 160 TCR beta chains were listed as cytomegalovirus-associated. CMV antigen specificity of three CMV-associated chains was confirmed in vitro.

This CDR3 has 15 residues. CDR1 and CDR2 (germline): MNHEY, SVGAGI. With V trimmed by 5 bases and J by 0 bases, 5 bases remained unmatched. J is TRBJ2-3 and V is TRBV6-5; 7 bases agree with TRBD1. The origin of this receptor is a woman between 18 and 30 years old in good health and CMV-seronegative. The sample was PBMCs. As DNA, the CDR3 is TGTGCCAGCAGTCCACAGGGGACCAGCACAGATACGCAGTATTTT. Residues: CASSPQGTSTDTQYF.